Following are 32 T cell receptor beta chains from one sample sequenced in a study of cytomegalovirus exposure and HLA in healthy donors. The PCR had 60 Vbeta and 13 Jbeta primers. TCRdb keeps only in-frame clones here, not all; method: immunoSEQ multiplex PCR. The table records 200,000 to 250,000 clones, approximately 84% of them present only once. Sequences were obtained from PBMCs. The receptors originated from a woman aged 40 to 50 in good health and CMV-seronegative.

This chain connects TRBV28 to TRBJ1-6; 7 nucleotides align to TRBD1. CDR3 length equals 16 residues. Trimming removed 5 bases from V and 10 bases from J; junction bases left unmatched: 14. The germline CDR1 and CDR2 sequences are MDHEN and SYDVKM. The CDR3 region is CASSPPGQVNRSPLHF. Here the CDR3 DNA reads TGTGCCAGCAGTCCCCCCGGACAGGTTAATCGGTCACCCCTCCACTTT.

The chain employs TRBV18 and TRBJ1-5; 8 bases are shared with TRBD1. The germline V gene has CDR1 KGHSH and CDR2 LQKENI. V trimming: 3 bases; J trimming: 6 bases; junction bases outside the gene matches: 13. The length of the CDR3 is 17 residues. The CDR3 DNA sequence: TGTGCCAGCTCACCGGGGCAGGGGGCTTTTTTGGGTCAGCCCCAGCATTTT. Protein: CASSPGQGAFLGQPQHF.

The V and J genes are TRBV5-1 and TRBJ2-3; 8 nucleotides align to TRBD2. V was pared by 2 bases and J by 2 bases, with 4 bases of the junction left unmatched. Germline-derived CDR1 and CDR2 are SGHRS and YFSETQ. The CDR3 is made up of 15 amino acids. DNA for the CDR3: TGCGCCAGCAGCTTTAGCGGGGTCCACACAGATACGCAGTATTTT. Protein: CASSFSGVHTDTQYF.

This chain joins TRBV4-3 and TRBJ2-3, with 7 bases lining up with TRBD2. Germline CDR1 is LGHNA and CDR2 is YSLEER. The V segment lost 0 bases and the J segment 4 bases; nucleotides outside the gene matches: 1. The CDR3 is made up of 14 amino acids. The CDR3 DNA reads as TGCGCCAGCAGCCAAGACCGGGGGGCAGATACGCAGTATTTT. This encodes CASSQDRGADTQYF.

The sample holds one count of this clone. The CDR3 DNA sequence: TGTGCCAGCAGCTTGGCCGGAGGGGTGAACACTGAAGCTTTCTTT. Protein sequence: CASSLAGGVNTEAFF. The chain employs TRBV5-8 and TRBJ1-1; D might be TRBD1 (5 bases). Germline V gene data show CDR1 as SGHTS and CDR2 as YDEGEE. V was shortened by 0 bases and J by 0 bases, with 9 bases between the two germline ends. The CDR3 has 15 residues. Together with reference TRBV5-8 and TRBJ1-1, the CDR3 gives the full variable domain: EAGVTQSPTHLIKTRGQQATLRCSPISGHTSVYWYQQALGLGLQFLLWYDEGEERNRGNFPPRFSGRQFPNYSSELNVNALELEDSALYLCASSLAGGVNTEAFFGQGTRLTVV.

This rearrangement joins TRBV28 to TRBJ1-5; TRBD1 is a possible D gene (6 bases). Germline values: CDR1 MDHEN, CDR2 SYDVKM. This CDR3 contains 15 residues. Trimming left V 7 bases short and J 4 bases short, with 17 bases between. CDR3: CASNPRGQGNQPQHF. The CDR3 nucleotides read TGTGCCAGCAACCCACGGGGTCAGGGGAATCAGCCCCAGCATTTT.

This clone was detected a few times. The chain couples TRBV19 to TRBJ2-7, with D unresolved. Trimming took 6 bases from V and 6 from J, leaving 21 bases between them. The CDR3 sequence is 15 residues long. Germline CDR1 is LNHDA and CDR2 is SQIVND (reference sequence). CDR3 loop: CASRVTDRVNSEQYF. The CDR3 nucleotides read TGTGCCAGTAGGGTCACGGATCGGGTAAATTCCGAGCAGTACTTC. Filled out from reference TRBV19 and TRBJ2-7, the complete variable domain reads DGGITQSPKYLFRKEGQNVTLSCEQNLNHDAMYWYRQDPGQGLRLIYYSQIVNDFQKGDIAEGYSVSREKKESFPLTVTSAQKNPTAFYLCASRVTDRVNSEQYFGPGTRLTVT.

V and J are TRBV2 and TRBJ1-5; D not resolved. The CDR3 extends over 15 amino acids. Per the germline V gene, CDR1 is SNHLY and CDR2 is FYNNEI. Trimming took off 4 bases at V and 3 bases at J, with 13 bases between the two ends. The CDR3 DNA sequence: TGTGCCAGCAGTGTAGCACTGCCTCTCAATCAGCCCCAGCATTTT. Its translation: CASSVALPLNQPQHF.

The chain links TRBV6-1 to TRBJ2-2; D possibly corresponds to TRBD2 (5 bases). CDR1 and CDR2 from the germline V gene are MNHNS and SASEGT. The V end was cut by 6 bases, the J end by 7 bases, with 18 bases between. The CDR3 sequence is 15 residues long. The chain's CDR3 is CASSAKTTTDGELFF. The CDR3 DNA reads TGTGCCAGCAGCGCCAAGACTACCACGGACGGGGAGCTGTTTTTT.

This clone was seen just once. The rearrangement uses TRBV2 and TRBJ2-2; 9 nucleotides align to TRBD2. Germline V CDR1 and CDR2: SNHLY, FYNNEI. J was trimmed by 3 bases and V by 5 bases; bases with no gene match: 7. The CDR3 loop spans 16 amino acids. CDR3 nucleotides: TGTGCCAGCAGTCGCCCTAGCGGGGACCACACCGGGGAGCTGTTTTTT. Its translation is CASSRPSGDHTGELFF.

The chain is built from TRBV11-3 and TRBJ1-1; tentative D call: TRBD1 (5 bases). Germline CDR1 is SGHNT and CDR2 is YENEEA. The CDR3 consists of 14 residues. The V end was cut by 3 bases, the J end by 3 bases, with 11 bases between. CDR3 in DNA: TGTGCCAGCAGCTTGGCTGGGGCTGACACTGAAGCTTTCTTT. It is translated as CASSLAGADTEAFF.

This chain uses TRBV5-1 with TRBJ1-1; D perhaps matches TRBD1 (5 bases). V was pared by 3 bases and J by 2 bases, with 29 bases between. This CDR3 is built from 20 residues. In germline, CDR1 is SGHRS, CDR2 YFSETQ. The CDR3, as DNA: TGCGCCAGCAGCTCAGGGTTTCGGTTTGGGGCGGTGGGGTTAAACACTGAAGCTTTCTTT. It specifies CASSSGFRFGAVGLNTEAFF.

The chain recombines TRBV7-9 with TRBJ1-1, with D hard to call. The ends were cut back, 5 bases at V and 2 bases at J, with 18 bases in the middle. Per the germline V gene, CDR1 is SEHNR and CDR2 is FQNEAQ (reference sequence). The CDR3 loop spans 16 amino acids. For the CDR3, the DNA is TGTGCCAGCAGCCGAAAAGGCGGTCCGTTAAACACTGAAGCTTTCTTT. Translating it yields CASSRKGGPLNTEAFF.

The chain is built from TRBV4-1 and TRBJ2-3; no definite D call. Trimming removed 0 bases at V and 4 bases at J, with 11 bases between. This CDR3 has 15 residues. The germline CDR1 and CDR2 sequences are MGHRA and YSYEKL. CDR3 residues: CASSQEIHSADTQYF. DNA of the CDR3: TGCGCCAGCAGCCAAGAAATACATTCCGCAGATACGCAGTATTTT.

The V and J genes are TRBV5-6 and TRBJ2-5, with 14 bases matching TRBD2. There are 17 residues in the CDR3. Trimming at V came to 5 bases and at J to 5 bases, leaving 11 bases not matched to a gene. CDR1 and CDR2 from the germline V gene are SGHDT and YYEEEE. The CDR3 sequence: CASRDGTSGGGWETQYF. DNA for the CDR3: TGTGCCAGCAGGGACGGGACTAGCGGGGGAGGTTGGGAGACCCAGTACTTC.

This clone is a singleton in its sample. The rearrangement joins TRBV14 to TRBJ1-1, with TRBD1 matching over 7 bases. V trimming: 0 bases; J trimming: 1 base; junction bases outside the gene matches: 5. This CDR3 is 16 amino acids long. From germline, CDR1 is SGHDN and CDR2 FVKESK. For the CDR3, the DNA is TGTGCCAGCAGCCAAGATAATGGACAGGCGAACACTGAAGCTTTCTTT. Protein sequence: CASSQDNGQANTEAFF.

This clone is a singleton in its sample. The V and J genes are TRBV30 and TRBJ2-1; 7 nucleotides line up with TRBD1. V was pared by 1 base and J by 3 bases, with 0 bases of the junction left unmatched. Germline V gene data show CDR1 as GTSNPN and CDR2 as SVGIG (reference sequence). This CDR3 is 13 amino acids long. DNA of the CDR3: TGTGCCTGGAGTGGGGACAGCTACAATGAGCAGTTCTTC. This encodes CAWSGDSYNEQFF.

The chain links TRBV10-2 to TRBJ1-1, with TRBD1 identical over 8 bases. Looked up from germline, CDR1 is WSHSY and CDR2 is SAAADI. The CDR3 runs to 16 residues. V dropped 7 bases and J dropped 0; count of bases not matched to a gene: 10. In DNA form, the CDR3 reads TGCGCCAGCACGAACAGGGGGGGTGGGGTGAACACTGAAGCTTTCTTT. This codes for CASTNRGGGVNTEAFF.

The CDR3 DNA is TGTGCCAGCAGCGGGACGCGGGAATCACCCCTCCACTTT. The encoded protein is CASSGTRESPLHF. The chain joins TRBV2 to TRBJ1-6; TRBD1 is a possible D gene (5 bases). CDR3 length: 13 residues. The V and J ends lost 6 bases and 10 bases respectively, with 13 bases between them. Germline V gene lookup returns CDR1 SNHLY and CDR2 FYNNEI.

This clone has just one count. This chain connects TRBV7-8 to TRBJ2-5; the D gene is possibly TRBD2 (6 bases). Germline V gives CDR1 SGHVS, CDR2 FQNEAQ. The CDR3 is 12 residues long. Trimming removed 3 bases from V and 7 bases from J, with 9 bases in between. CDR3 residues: CASSFPGVTQYF. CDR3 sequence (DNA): TGTGCCAGCAGCTTCCCGGGGGTGACCCAGTACTTC.

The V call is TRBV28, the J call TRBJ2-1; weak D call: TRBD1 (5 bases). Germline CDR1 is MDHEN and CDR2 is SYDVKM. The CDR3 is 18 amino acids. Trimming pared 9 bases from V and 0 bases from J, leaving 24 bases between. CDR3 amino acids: CASFEQRGKRSSYNEQFF. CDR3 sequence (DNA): TGTGCCAGTTTTGAACAAAGGGGAAAGAGGAGCTCCTACAATGAGCAGTTCTTC.

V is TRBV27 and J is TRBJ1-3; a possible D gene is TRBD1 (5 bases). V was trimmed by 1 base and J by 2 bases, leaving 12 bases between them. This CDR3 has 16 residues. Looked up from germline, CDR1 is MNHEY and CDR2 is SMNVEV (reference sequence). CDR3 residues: CASSLFPGIAGNTIYF. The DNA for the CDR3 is TGTGCCAGCAGTTTATTTCCAGGGATAGCTGGAAACACCATATATTTT.

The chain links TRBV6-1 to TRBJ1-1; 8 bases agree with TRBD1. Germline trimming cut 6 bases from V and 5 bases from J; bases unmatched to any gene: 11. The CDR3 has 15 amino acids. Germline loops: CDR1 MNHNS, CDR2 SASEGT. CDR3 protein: CASRLSGQGWTEAFF. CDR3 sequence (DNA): TGTGCCAGCAGACTGTCTGGACAGGGATGGACTGAAGCTTTCTTT.

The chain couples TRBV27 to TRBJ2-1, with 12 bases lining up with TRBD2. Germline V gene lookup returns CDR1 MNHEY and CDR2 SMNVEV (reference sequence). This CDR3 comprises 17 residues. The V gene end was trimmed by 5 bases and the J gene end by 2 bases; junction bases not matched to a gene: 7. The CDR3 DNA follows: TGTGCCAGCAGTACCCGGAGGACTAGCGGGGCCTACAATGAGCAGTTCTTC. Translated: CASSTRRTSGAYNEQFF.

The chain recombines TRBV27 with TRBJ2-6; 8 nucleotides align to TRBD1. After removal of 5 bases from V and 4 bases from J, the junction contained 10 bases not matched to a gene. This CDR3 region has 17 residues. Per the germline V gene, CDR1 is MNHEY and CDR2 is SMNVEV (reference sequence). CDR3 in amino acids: CASSPRTGTYGANVLTF. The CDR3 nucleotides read TGTGCCAGCAGTCCCCGGACAGGGACGTACGGGGCCAACGTCCTGACTTTC.

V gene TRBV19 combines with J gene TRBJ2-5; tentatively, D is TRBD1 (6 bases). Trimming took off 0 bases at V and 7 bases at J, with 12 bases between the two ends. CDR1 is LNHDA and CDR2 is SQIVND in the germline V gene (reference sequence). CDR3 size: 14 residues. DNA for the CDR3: TGTGCCAGTAGTATAGAGACAGGCCGAGGGACCCAGTACTTC. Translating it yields CASSIETGRGTQYF.

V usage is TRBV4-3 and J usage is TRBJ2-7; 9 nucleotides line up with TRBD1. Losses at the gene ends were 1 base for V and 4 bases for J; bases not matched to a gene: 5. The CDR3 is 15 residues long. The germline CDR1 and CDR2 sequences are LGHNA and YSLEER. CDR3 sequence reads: CASSQGTGDAYEQYF. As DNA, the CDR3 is TGCGCCAGCAGCCAAGGGACAGGGGACGCTTACGAGCAGTACTTC.

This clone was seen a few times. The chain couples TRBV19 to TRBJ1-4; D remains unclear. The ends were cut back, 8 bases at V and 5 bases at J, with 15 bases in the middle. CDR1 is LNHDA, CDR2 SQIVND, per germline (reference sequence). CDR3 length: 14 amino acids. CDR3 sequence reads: CASGDWHQNEKLFF. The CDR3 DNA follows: TGTGCCAGTGGTGACTGGCACCAGAATGAAAAACTGTTTTTT.

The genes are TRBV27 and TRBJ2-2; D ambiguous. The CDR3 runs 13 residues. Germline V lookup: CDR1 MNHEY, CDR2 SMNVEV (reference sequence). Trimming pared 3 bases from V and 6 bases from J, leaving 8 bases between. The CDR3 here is CASSLRHPGELFF. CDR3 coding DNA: TGTGCCAGCAGTTTGAGGCACCCCGGGGAGCTGTTTTTT.

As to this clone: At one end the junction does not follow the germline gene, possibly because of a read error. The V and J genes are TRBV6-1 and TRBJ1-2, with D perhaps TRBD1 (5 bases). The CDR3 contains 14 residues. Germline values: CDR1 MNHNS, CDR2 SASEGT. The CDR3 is CASREVGVRDGYTF. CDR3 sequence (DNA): TGTGCCAGCAGAGAAGTAGGGGTTCGAGACGGCTACACCTTC.

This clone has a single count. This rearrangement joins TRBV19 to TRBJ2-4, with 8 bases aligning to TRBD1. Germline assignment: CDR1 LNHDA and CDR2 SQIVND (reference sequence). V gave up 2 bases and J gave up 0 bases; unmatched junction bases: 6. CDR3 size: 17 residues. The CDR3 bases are TGTGCCAGTAGTATAAATGGACAGGGACTAGCCAAAAACATTCAGTACTTC. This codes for CASSINGQGLAKNIQYF.

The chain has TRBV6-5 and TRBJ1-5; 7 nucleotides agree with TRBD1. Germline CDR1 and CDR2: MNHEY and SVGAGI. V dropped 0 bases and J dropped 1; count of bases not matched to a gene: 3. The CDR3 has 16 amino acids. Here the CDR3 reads CASSYSGQSSNQPQHF. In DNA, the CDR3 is TGTGCCAGCAGTTACTCGGGACAGTCCAGCAATCAGCCCCAGCATTTT.